This entry lists 7 T cell receptor beta chains sequenced from one sample in a study of cytotoxic CD8 clonotypes in ibrutinib-treated CLL. The data were produced by immunoSEQ multiplex PCR, yet TCRdb's version contains in-frame clones alone and is incomplete. The sample contains 43,000 or so clones, over 60% of which appear only once. Source: PBMCs, taken after 24 months of ibrutinib treatment. All receptors derive from a human donor with chronic lymphocytic leukemia.

The chain employs TRBV6-1 and TRBJ2-1; 8 nucleotides align to TRBD1. Per germline, CDR1 MNHNS and CDR2 SASEGT. The CDR3 has 15 residues. V trimming: 1 base; J trimming: 2 bases; junction bases outside the gene matches: 1. The CDR3, as DNA: TGTGCCAGCAGTGAAGGGACAGGGCCCTACAATGAGCAGTTCTTC. It encodes CASSEGTGPYNEQFF.

V is TRBV7-2 and J is TRBJ1-4; D possibly corresponds to TRBD1 (6 bases). Germline V CDR1 and CDR2: SGHTA, FQGNSA. V lost 4 bases and J 10 bases, leaving 13 bases between the germline ends. The CDR3 loop spans 13 amino acids. CDR3 in DNA: TGTGCCAGCAGCTCCTCCGGGGGCGGAAAACTGTTTTTT. It encodes CASSSSGGGKLFF. Drawing the rest from reference TRBV7-2 and TRBJ1-4, the complete variable domain is GAGVSQSPSNKVTEKGKDVELRCDPISGHTALYWYRQSLGQGLEFLIYFQGNSAPDKSGLPSDRFSAERTGGSVSTLTIQRTQQEDSAVYLCASSSSGGGKLFFGSGTQLSVL.

A single count supports this clone. The rearrangement uses TRBV6-5 and TRBJ1-1; TRBD1 aligns across 7 bases. The trim removed 7 bases at V and 7 bases at J, leaving 9 bases unmatched. CDR3 size: 13 residues. CDR1 is MNHEY, CDR2 SVGAGI, per germline. CDR3 region: CASTTTGQVEAFF. The DNA for the CDR3 is TGTGCCAGCACCACGACAGGACAGGTTGAAGCTTTCTTT.

The chain recombines TRBV15 with TRBJ2-2; 7 nucleotides align to TRBD2. This CDR3 is built from 15 residues. Trimming cost V 6 bases and J 3 bases; bases outside gene matches: 7. The germline V gene encodes CDR1 LNHNV and CDR2 YYDKDF (reference sequence). The CDR3 nucleotides read TGTGCCACCAGGCTTGCGGGAGTCCACACCGGGGAGCTGTTTTTT. Translation: CATRLAGVHTGELFF.

The J gene is TRBJ1-2, the V gene TRBV5-1, with a possible D match to TRBD1 (5 bases). The CDR3 spans 13 residues. V gave up 2 bases and J gave up 4 bases, with 9 bases separating them. In germline, CDR1 is SGHRS, CDR2 YFSETQ. The CDR3 here is CASSFGAAYGYTF. In DNA, the CDR3 is TGCGCCAGCAGCTTTGGGGCAGCCTATGGCTACACCTTC.

The rearrangement uses TRBV11-2 and TRBJ2-7; unclear D gene. Between the trimmed V and J ends, which lost 4 bases and 0 bases, there was a span of 7 bases. The CDR3 is 13 amino acids. From germline, CDR1 is SGHAT and CDR2 FQNNGV. DNA for the CDR3: TGTGCCAGCAGCTACAGCAACTCCTACGAGCAGTACTTC. As protein: CASSYSNSYEQYF.

The rearrangement uses TRBV2 and TRBJ1-1; possible D gene TRBD1, 5 bases. Germline CDR1 reads SNHLY; CDR2 reads FYNNEI. V was cut by 3 bases and J by 0 bases, with 11 bases left in between. There are 15 residues in the CDR3. The CDR3 is CASSEFARVNTEAFF. DNA of the CDR3: TGTGCCAGCAGTGAGTTCGCCAGGGTGAACACTGAAGCTTTCTTT.